Shown below are 21 T cell receptor beta chains from a single sample sequenced in a study of CXCR3-negative and CXCR3-positive naive CD8 T cells. The TRB libraries of cDNA were built by UMI-labeled 5' RACE. After re-calling the 5' RACE reads, TCRdb lists one entry per CDR3 protein, DNA absent. Here the sample table reports about 57,000 distinct CDR3 sequences. The material sequenced was memory CD8+ T cells from blood. The receptors originated from a human donor in good health. Some clones in this sample may be carry-over from other donors' samples.

The chain's CDR3 is CAWSDGETQYF. V is TRBV30 and J is TRBJ2-5. Looked up from germline, CDR1 is GTSNPN and CDR2 is SVGIG (reference sequence). This CDR3 contains 11 residues. The variable domain in full, with the rest retrieved from reference TRBV30 and TRBJ2-5, is SQTIHQWPATLVQPVGSPLSLECTVEGTSNPNLYWYRQAAGRGLQLLFYSVGIGQISSEVPQNLSASRPQDRQFILSSKKLLLSDSGFYLCAWSDGETQYFGPGTRLLVL.

The chain links TRBV29-1 to TRBJ2-1; the D gene TCRdb calls, TRBD1, cannot be checked with no DNA. The CDR3 has 14 amino acids. CDR1 and CDR2 (germline): SQVTM, ANQGSEA. The CDR3 loop is CSVEGRDRYNEQFF.

The CDR3 sequence is CASRSAASGPLPYEQYF. The chain links TRBV18 to TRBJ2-7; TCRdb calls TRBD2, which cannot be checked without DNA. CDR3 length: 17 amino acids. CDR1 and CDR2 from the germline V gene are KGHSH and LQKENI.

The chain joins TRBV5-1 to TRBJ2-4; TCRdb selects TRBD1, and the lack of DNA leaves this call unchecked. Germline CDR1 SGHRS, CDR2 YFSETQ. CDR3 length: 15 amino acids. The CDR3 reads CASSPRTGVKNIQYF.

The gene calls are TRBV18 and TRBJ2-7; TCRdb's D call of TRBD1 is untestable without DNA. The CDR3 has 14 amino acids. From germline, CDR1 is KGHSH and CDR2 LQKENI. The CDR3 region is CASSSPGQGYEQYF.

This rearrangement joins TRBV30 to TRBJ1-1; TCRdb picks TRBD1, but there is no DNA to check that call. The CDR3 sequence is 13 residues long. CDR1 and CDR2 (germline): GTSNPN, SVGIG (reference sequence). The CDR3 is CAWSVGGNTEAFF.

This chain uses TRBV21-1 with TRBJ2-7; TCRdb's D call of TRBD2 is untestable without DNA. TRBV21-1 is marked as a pseudogene. This CDR3 spans 14 amino acids. The chain's CDR3 is CARGREGPSYEQYF.

The chain employs TRBV6-2 or TRBV6-3 and TRBJ2-1; the D call from TCRdb, TRBD1, cannot be confirmed without DNA. Germline assignment: CDR1 MNHEY and CDR2 SVGEGT. CDR3 size: 15 residues. CDR3 in amino acids: CASRALTGWDNEQFF.

The chain is built from TRBV14 and TRBJ1-2; the TCRdb call, TRBD1, lacks DNA for checking. The CDR3 contains 15 residues. Germline lookup yields CDR1 SGHDN and CDR2 FVKESK. This chain's CDR3 is CASSQAEQATHPYTF.

The chain recombines TRBV7-9 with TRBJ2-1. The germline CDR1 and CDR2 sequences are SEHNR and FQNEAQ (reference sequence). CDR3 length: 13 amino acids. CDR3 sequence reads: CASRPGSYNEQFF.

This chain joins TRBV29-1 and TRBJ1-2; no DNA is available, so the TRBD1 call from TCRdb remains unchecked. CDR1 is SQVTM and CDR2 is ANQGSEA in the germline V gene. The CDR3 has 12 residues. The CDR3 sequence is CSVGDRVDGYTF.

This chain uses TRBV20-1 with TRBJ2-7; TCRdb lists TRBD1, though no DNA is available to test this call. Germline values: CDR1 DFQATT, CDR2 SNEGSKA (reference sequence). The CDR3 is made up of 14 amino acids. The CDR3 reads CSARGRGGSYEQYF.

The chain couples TRBV5-1 to TRBJ2-7; no DNA is available, so the TRBD2 call from TCRdb remains unchecked. CDR3 length equals 15 residues. Germline CDR1 is SGHRS and CDR2 is YFSETQ. This chain's CDR3 is CASSLVPSHEHEQYF. Drawing the rest from reference TRBV5-1 and TRBJ2-7, the complete variable domain is KAGVTQTPRYLIKTRGQQVTLSCSPISGHRSVSWYQQTPGQGLQFLFEYFSETQRNKGNFPGRFSGRQFSNSRSEMNVSTLELGDSALYLCASSLVPSHEHEQYFGPGTRLTVT.

The chain links TRBV29-1 to TRBJ2-7; checking the TCRdb D call of TRBD2 is not possible without DNA. CDR3 length equals 15 residues. Germline V gives CDR1 SQVTM, CDR2 ANQGSEA. CDR3 protein: CSVEEASGRFNEQYF.

This chain links TRBV28 with TRBJ2-5; there is no DNA to check the TCRdb D call of TRBD2. This CDR3 has 15 amino acids. Germline V gene data show CDR1 as MDHEN and CDR2 as SYDVKM. CDR3 sequence reads: CASGSRREKVETQYF.

The chain recombines TRBV29-1 with TRBJ2-7; the D call of TRBD1 rests on TCRdb alone, since no DNA is present to check it. This CDR3 is 13 amino acids long. Germline V lookup: CDR1 SQVTM, CDR2 ANQGSEA. This CDR3 reads CSALDRHSYEQYF.

This chain uses TRBV4-1 with TRBJ2-3; the TCRdb call, TRBD2, lacks DNA for checking. Per germline, CDR1 MGHRA and CDR2 YSYEKL. This CDR3 contains 14 residues. CDR3 sequence reads: CASSLRLGGDTQYF.

This chain connects TRBV5-1 to TRBJ1-2. CDR3 length: 18 residues. CDR1 is SGHRS, CDR2 YFSETQ, per germline. Here the CDR3 reads CASSLEGLRRGANYGYTF. Complete variable domain (other parts from reference TRBV5-1 and TRBJ1-2): KAGVTQTPRYLIKTRGQQVTLSCSPISGHRSVSWYQQTPGQGLQFLFEYFSETQRNKGNFPGRFSGRQFSNSRSEMNVSTLELGDSALYLCASSLEGLRRGANYGYTFGSGTRLTVV.

V is TRBV6-5 and J is TRBJ2-6. CDR1 MNHEY and CDR2 SVGAGI come from the germline V gene. The CDR3 totals 15 residues. The CDR3 is CASSLTVSGANVLTF.

The V and J genes are TRBV7-9 and TRBJ1-2; the D call from TCRdb, TRBD1, cannot be confirmed without DNA. In germline, CDR1 is SEHNR, CDR2 FQNEAQ (reference sequence). CDR3 length equals 12 residues. The CDR3 protein is CATYSGINGYTF. The whole variable domain, filled in from reference TRBV7-9 and TRBJ1-2, reads DTGVSQNPRHKITKRGQNVTFRCDPISEHNRLYWYRQTLGQGPEFLTYFQNEAQLEKSRLLSDRFSAERPKGSFSTLEIQRTEQGDSAMYLCATYSGINGYTFGSGTRLTVV.

This sequence joins TRBV7-9 and TRBJ2-7; TCRdb reports TRBD1, a call that lacks DNA to check it against. Germline V gives CDR1 SEHNR, CDR2 FQNEAQ (reference sequence). This CDR3 comprises 15 residues. The CDR3 loop is CASSSAGQGAYEQYF.